These 6 T cell receptor beta chains originate from one sample sequenced in a study of T cell responses to AZD1222 COVID-19 vaccine. Here immunoSEQ multiplex PCR was the method, and the copy in TCRdb shows in-frame clones only, minus some. The sample consists of over 150,000 clones, 88% of them appearing once. Material: peripheral blood, obtained on day 0 of AZD1222 vaccination. The source of these receptors is an adult in good health.

The chain combines TRBV7-2 with TRBJ1-5; 7 bases match TRBD1. V lost 1 base, J lost 2 bases, and 5 bases stayed unmatched. Germline CDR1 and CDR2: SGHTA and FQGNSA. The CDR3 covers 16 residues. Here the CDR3 reads CASSLGQGVGNQPQHF. The CDR3 DNA sequence: TGTGCCAGCAGCTTAGGCCAGGGGGTGGGCAATCAGCCCCAGCATTTT.

The chain is built from TRBV19 and TRBJ1-5; tentatively, D is TRBD1 (5 bases). The CDR3 spans 19 residues. Germline V CDR1 and CDR2: LNHDA, SQIVND (reference sequence). V shed 3 bases and J shed 0 bases, with 21 bases lying between them. The CDR3 nucleotides are TGTGCCAGTAGTATCCTTCTCAGGGTCGGCCAGGATAGCAATCAGCCCCAGCATTTT. It is translated as CASSILLRVGQDSNQPQHF.

V usage is TRBV20-1 and J usage is TRBJ2-7, with 10 bases matching TRBD2. V was clipped by 3 bases and J by 1 base; unmatched bases: 6. This CDR3 is built from 15 residues. Germline V gives CDR1 DFQATT, CDR2 SNEGSKA (reference sequence). The CDR3 DNA is TGCAGTGCTAGTTTCCTACTAGCGGGGTCCTACGAGCAGTACTTC. Its protein product is CSASFLLAGSYEQYF.

The chain joins TRBV6-5 to TRBJ2-1; the D is unclear. Trimming took off 0 bases at V and 5 bases at J, with 2 bases between the two ends. From germline, CDR1 is MNHEY and CDR2 SVGAGI. The CDR3 totals 12 residues. CDR3: CASSYSHNEQFF. Here the CDR3 DNA reads TGTGCCAGCAGTTACTCGCACAATGAGCAGTTCTTC.

The chain uses TRBV7-9 and TRBJ2-7; 15 bases are shared with TRBD2. Trimming removed 3 bases from V and 5 bases from J; junction bases left unmatched: 5. The CDR3 length is 16 residues. Germline CDR1 reads SEHNR; CDR2 reads FQNEAQ (reference sequence). The CDR3 here is CASSFGLAGGQNEQYF. The CDR3 nucleotides read TGTGCCAGCAGCTTTGGACTAGCGGGGGGGCAGAACGAGCAGTACTTC.

The chain links TRBV6-2 or TRBV6-3 to TRBJ2-5; TRBD1 aligns across 10 bases. Germline V gives CDR1 MNHEY, CDR2 SVGEGT. This CDR3 has 17 amino acids. With V trimmed by 6 bases and J by 2 bases, 12 bases remained unmatched. The CDR3 loop is CASSTRKRTGGQETQYF. CDR3 bases: TGTGCCAGCAGCACCCGAAAAAGGACAGGGGGGCAAGAGACCCAGTACTTC.